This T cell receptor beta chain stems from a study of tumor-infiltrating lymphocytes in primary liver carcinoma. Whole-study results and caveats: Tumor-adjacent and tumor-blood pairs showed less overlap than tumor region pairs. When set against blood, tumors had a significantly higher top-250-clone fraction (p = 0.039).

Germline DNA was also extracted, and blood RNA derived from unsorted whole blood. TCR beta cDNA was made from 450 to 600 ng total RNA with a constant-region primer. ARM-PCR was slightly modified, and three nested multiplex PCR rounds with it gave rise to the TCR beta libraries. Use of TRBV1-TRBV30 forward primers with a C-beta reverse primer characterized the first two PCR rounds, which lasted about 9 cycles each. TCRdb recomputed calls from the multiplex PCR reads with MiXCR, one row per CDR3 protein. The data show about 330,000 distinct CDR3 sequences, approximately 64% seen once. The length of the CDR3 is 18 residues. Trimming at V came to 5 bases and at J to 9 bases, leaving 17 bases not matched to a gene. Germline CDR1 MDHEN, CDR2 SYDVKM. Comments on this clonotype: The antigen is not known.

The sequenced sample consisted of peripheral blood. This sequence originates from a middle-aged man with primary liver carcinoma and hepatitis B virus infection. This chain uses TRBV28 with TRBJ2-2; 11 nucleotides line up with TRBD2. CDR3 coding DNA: TGTGCCAGCAGTCCTCCGGGTACTAGCGGGAGTTTTGTCTGGGAGCTGTTTTTT. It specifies CASSPPGTSGSFVWELFF.